Included here is one TCR beta chain sequence, with context. No antigen is known for it. Each cell subset's genomic DNA was divided evenly among several immunoSEQ plates. As processed by the authors: Filtering differed because ImmunoSEQ produced junction-only sequences that carried no quality scores. Libraries were prepared by immunoSEQ multiplex PCR; TCRdb keeps only in-frame clonotypes and omits some of them. D and trimming were read from the DNA, whereas the V and J calls and clone size are those reported in that table. The sample contains 1.5 million to 2.5 million clones, about 95% of which appear only once. The data belong to a study of shared clonotypes between healthy human individuals. Study-wide results and caveats: Clonotypes shared by all four donors outscored non-shared clonotypes in generation probability. Among several donors, approximately 5% of naive CD4 clonotypes were found in common.

Positive CCR7 selection of CD45RO-negative cells yielded the naive CD8 cells, and terminally differentiated effector memory CD45RA+ cells were excluded. V was cut by 5 bases and J by 6 bases, with 10 bases left in between. CDR3 size: 13 residues. Germline V lookup: CDR1 LGHNA, CDR2 YSLEER. The sequencing sample was made of naive CD8+ T cells sorted from blood. This sequence originates from a man younger than 30 in good health. The V call is TRBV4-3, the J call TRBJ2-2; D unresolved. CDR3 sequence (DNA): TGCGCCAGCAGCAGCCCCTGGCCCGGGGAGCTGTTTTTT. It translates to CASSSPWPGELFF.